The 30 T cell receptor beta chains below were found in one sample sequenced in a study of blood T cell repertoires in COVID-19. The repertoire was sequenced with immunoSEQ multiplex PCR; TCRdb's copy has only in-frame clones and lacks some. This table holds hundreds of thousands of clones, roughly 79% found once. What was sequenced was peripheral blood. All receptors derive from a woman older than 75 with COVID-19, enrolled during active disease.

This chain uses TRBV30 with TRBJ2-7; TRBD1 might be the D (8 bases). The CDR3 is 13 amino acids. V dropped 8 bases and J dropped 1 base, with 15 bases sitting between them. The germline gives CDR1 GTSNPN, CDR2 SVGIG (reference sequence). The CDR3 DNA reads TGTGCCCGGGGGGACAGGCTTTCCTACGAGCAGTACTTC. Residues: CARGDRLSYEQYF.

This chain joins TRBV11-2 and TRBJ1-1; D is ambiguous. The length of the CDR3 is 14 residues. The V gene's germline CDR1 is SGHAT and CDR2 FQNNGV. V gave up 2 bases and J gave up 5 bases, with 12 bases separating them. This chain's CDR3 is CASSLPGRRTEAFF. CDR3 bases: TGTGCCAGCAGCTTACCGGGGAGACGGACTGAAGCTTTCTTT.

The table lists this clone with a few counts. The V and J genes are TRBV6-1 and TRBJ1-6; D might be TRBD1 (6 bases). Germline lookup yields CDR1 MNHNS and CDR2 SASEGT. The CDR3 is 15 residues long. V lost 2 bases and J lost 6, with 11 bases in between. CDR3 nucleotide sequence: TGTGCCAGCAGTGAATGGACAGCCGTTAATTCACCCCTCCACTTT. Residues: CASSEWTAVNSPLHF.

This clone occurred once. The gene calls are TRBV6-6 and TRBJ1-4, with 9 nucleotides matching TRBD1. Germline CDR1 and CDR2: MNHNY and SVGAGI (reference sequence). Trimming took 8 bases from V and 7 from J; bases not matched to a gene: 5. This CDR3 has 13 amino acids. CDR3 sequence reads: CASGTGRGEKLFF. The CDR3 DNA follows: TGTGCCAGCGGGACAGGGAGGGGTGAAAAACTGTTTTTT.

This chain uses TRBV7-9 with TRBJ1-2, with TRBD1 matching 7 bases. The germline V gene encodes CDR1 SEHNR and CDR2 FQNEAQ (reference sequence). Trimming at V came to 5 bases and at J to 5 bases, leaving 8 bases not matched to a gene. CDR3 length: 14 amino acids. The CDR3 nucleotides read TGTGCCAGCAGCCCCGACAGGGTTTCGTATGGCTACACCTTC. Translation gives CASSPDRVSYGYTF.

CDR3 in amino acids: CASSRGTSGETQYF. The CDR3 DNA follows: TGTGCCAGCAGCCGGGGGACTAGCGGAGAGACCCAGTACTTC. This chain connects TRBV27 to TRBJ2-5; 11 bases agree with TRBD2. V lost 6 bases, J lost 4 bases, and 4 bases stayed unmatched. The CDR3 is 14 residues long. Germline V gives CDR1 MNHEY, CDR2 SMNVEV (reference sequence).

V gene TRBV2 combines with J gene TRBJ1-6, with 11 bases lining up with TRBD1. The CDR3 sequence is 15 residues long. Unmatched junction bases numbered 10, after V lost 4 bases and J lost 14 bases. CDR1 is SNHLY, CDR2 FYNNEI, per germline. The CDR3: CASSARTGGFRTLHF. CDR3 DNA: TGTGCCAGCAGTGCGAGGACAGGGGGCTTCCGAACCCTCCACTTT. Supplemented by reference TRBV2 and TRBJ1-6, the full variable domain reads EPEVTQTPSHQVTQMGQEVILRCVPISNHLYFYWYRQILGQKVEFLVSFYNNEISEKSEIFDDQFSVERPDGSNFTLKIRSTKLEDSAMYFCASSARTGGFRTLHFGNGTRLTVT.

The V gene is TRBV6-4, the J gene TRBJ2-2; 9 nucleotides match TRBD1. The germline CDR1 and CDR2 sequences are MRHNA and SNTAGT. CDR3 size: 14 residues. With V trimmed by 6 bases and J by 3 bases, 2 bases remained unmatched. CDR3 sequence reads: CASRGQGDTGELFF. The CDR3 nucleotides are TGTGCCAGCAGGGGACAGGGTGACACCGGGGAGCTGTTTTTT.

The chain has TRBV19 and TRBJ1-5, with D possibly being TRBD1 (5 bases). Trimming shortened V by 1 base and J by 4 bases, and 11 bases separated the two germline ends. CDR3 length: 15 amino acids. CDR1 is LNHDA, CDR2 SQIVND, per germline (reference sequence). This CDR3 is CASSIGRVRNQPQHF. As DNA, the CDR3 is TGTGCCAGTAGTATAGGCAGGGTTAGAAATCAGCCCCAGCATTTT.

V and J are TRBV5-1 and TRBJ2-1; TRBD2 is a possible D gene (5 bases). CDR1 is SGHRS, CDR2 YFSETQ, per germline. This CDR3 has 14 amino acids. V gave up 2 bases and J gave up 7 bases, with 13 bases separating them. The chain's CDR3 is CASSFSGFANEQFF. The CDR3 DNA reads as TGCGCCAGCAGCTTTTCGGGGTTCGCTAATGAGCAGTTCTTC.

The chain joins TRBV28 to TRBJ1-2; TRBD1 matches at 9 bases. The ends lost 4 bases at V and 5 bases at J; junction bases unmatched: 8. CDR1 is MDHEN and CDR2 is SYDVKM in the germline V gene. This CDR3 is 15 amino acids long. The CDR3 reads CASSSTGGLWYGYTF. CDR3 bases: TGTGCCAGCAGTTCTACAGGGGGCCTTTGGTATGGCTACACCTTC.

The rearrangement joins TRBV18 to TRBJ2-1; 11 bases map to TRBD2. The CDR3 consists of 15 residues. Per germline, CDR1 KGHSH and CDR2 LQKENI. V shed 5 bases, J shed 8 bases, and the junction held 8 bases outside the gene matches. CDR3 sequence reads: CASSSLAGGRDEQFF. The CDR3 DNA is TGTGCCAGCTCATCCCTAGCGGGAGGCCGGGATGAGCAGTTCTTC.

CDR3 nucleotides: TGTGCCTGGAGTGTAGAGGTGGGAAACACCATATATTTT. This gives the protein CAWSVEVGNTIYF. The V and J genes are TRBV30 and TRBJ1-3; D uncertain. Germline CDR1 reads GTSNPN; CDR2 reads SVGIG (reference sequence). Between the trimmed V and J ends, which lost 0 bases and 4 bases, there was a span of 7 bases. The CDR3 is 13 residues long.

The chain couples TRBV4-3 to TRBJ1-2, with TRBD1 matching over 9 bases. The germline gives CDR1 LGHNA, CDR2 YSLEER. The V and J ends lost 0 bases and 7 bases, in that order; junction bases with no gene match: 6. This CDR3 is 15 amino acids long. The CDR3, as DNA: TGCGCCAGCAGCCAAGATTCTAACAGGGGGCCTGGCTACACCTTC. It specifies CASSQDSNRGPGYTF.

CDR3 coding DNA: TGCGCCAGCAGCCGCCGGGACAGCCCTCCCTACGAGCAGTACTTC. Translating it yields CASSRRDSPPYEQYF. This rearrangement joins TRBV5-1 to TRBJ2-7; 7 nucleotides line up with TRBD1. Germline V gene lookup returns CDR1 SGHRS and CDR2 YFSETQ. This CDR3 is built from 15 residues. V shed 4 bases, J shed 2 bases, and the junction held 9 bases outside the gene matches. Full variable domain (rest looked up from reference TRBV5-1 and TRBJ2-7): KAGVTQTPRYLIKTRGQQVTLSCSPISGHRSVSWYQQTPGQGLQFLFEYFSETQRNKGNFPGRFSGRQFSNSRSEMNVSTLELGDSALYLCASSRRDSPPYEQYFGPGTRLTVT.

This clone was seen a single time. The rearrangement joins TRBV9 to TRBJ2-1; the D gene is possibly TRBD1 (7 bases). Germline assignment: CDR1 SGDLS and CDR2 YYNGEE. The CDR3 has 15 residues. The V end lost 3 bases, the J end lost 1 base, and 11 bases lay between the germline ends. CDR3 in amino acids: CASSAGGLSYNEQFF. The DNA for the CDR3 is TGTGCCAGCAGCGCAGGGGGGCTTTCCTACAATGAGCAGTTCTTC.

The chain recombines TRBV11-2 with TRBJ1-1; 9 nucleotides match TRBD1. Germline trimming cut 0 bases from V and 4 bases from J; bases unmatched to any gene: 6. Germline V CDR1 and CDR2: SGHAT, FQNNGV. This CDR3 contains 16 residues. This CDR3 is CASSLDGDRAGTEAFF. CDR3 sequence (DNA): TGTGCCAGCAGCTTAGATGGGGACAGGGCCGGCACTGAAGCTTTCTTT.

The V call is TRBV29-1, the J call TRBJ2-7; 8 positions agree with TRBD1. V lost 3 bases and J lost 4; bases outside the gene matches: 5. The CDR3 totals 13 residues. Per the germline V gene, CDR1 is SQVTM and CDR2 is ANQGSEA. The CDR3 DNA reads TGCAGCGTTGATGAACAGGGGGGATACGAGCAGTACTTC. Translated, it gives CSVDEQGGYEQYF.

V gene TRBV20-1 combines with J gene TRBJ2-7; maybe TRBD1 (5 bases). The CDR3 length is 11 residues. Germline values: CDR1 DFQATT, CDR2 SNEGSKA (reference sequence). V dropped 5 bases and J dropped 3 bases, with 8 bases sitting between them. The CDR3 DNA sequence: TGCAGTGCTGGGGCCCTCTACGAGCAGTACTTC. It encodes CSAGALYEQYF.

The chain joins TRBV7-9 to TRBJ1-1; D not resolved. The CDR3 has 11 amino acids. Germline values: CDR1 SEHNR, CDR2 FQNEAQ (reference sequence). Trimming removed 9 bases at V and 3 bases at J, with 8 bases between. The CDR3 DNA follows: TGTGCCAGTAGGAGGGACACTGAAGCTTTCTTT. This codes for CASRRDTEAFF. Drawing the rest from reference TRBV7-9 and TRBJ1-1, the complete variable domain is DTGVSQNPRHKITKRGQNVTFRCDPISEHNRLYWYRQTLGQGPEFLTYFQNEAQLEKSRLLSDRFSAERPKGSFSTLEIQRTEQGDSAMYLCASRRDTEAFFGQGTRLTVV.

The J gene is TRBJ2-1, the V gene TRBV15, with D hard to call. Trimming removed 0 bases at V and 9 bases at J, with 6 bases between. This CDR3 comprises 12 residues. Per germline, CDR1 LNHNV and CDR2 YYDKDF (reference sequence). CDR3 sequence: CATSRDVSEQFF. DNA of the CDR3: TGTGCCACCAGCAGAGATGTTAGTGAGCAGTTCTTC.

V gene TRBV9 combines with J gene TRBJ2-2, with D maybe TRBD1 (6 bases). Germline CDR1 reads SGDLS; CDR2 reads YYNGEE. This CDR3 region has 14 residues. V lost 5 bases and J 5 bases, leaving 13 bases between the germline ends. This CDR3 reads CASSSRGDTGELFF. The CDR3 DNA is TGTGCCAGCAGTTCCAGGGGAGATACCGGGGAGCTGTTTTTT.

This clone was counted ten times or more. This sequence joins TRBV7-9 and TRBJ2-5, with 13 nucleotides matching TRBD2. V shed 5 bases and J 5 bases; nucleotides not matched to a gene: 8. CDR3 length: 16 residues. Per the germline V gene, CDR1 is SEHNR and CDR2 is FQNEAQ (reference sequence). DNA for the CDR3: TGTGCCAGCAGCCCAGGACTAGCGGGGGCTTTGGAGACCCAGTACTTC. The encoded protein is CASSPGLAGALETQYF.

V gene TRBV10-3 combines with J gene TRBJ1-5; no reliable D call. CDR3 length: 13 amino acids. Trimming cost V 2 bases and J 5 bases, with 7 bases left between them. CDR1 is ENHRY, CDR2 SYGVKD, per germline. DNA for the CDR3: TGTGCCATCAGTGAGCTCCGGGATCAGCCCCAGCATTTT. Protein product: CAISELRDQPQHF.

The chain combines TRBV7-8 with TRBJ1-2, with unresolved D. The CDR3 is 12 amino acids. V was trimmed by 4 bases and J by 5 bases, leaving 8 bases between them. The V gene's germline CDR1 is SGHVS and CDR2 FQNEAQ. CDR3 sequence reads: CASSSGGYGYTF. The CDR3 DNA reads TGTGCCAGCAGCTCAGGAGGTTATGGCTACACCTTC.

The chain links TRBV6-5 to TRBJ2-1; TRBD1 matches 11 bases. The CDR3 has 15 amino acids. Germline V gene lookup returns CDR1 MNHEY and CDR2 SVGAGI. V lost 6 bases, J lost 4 bases, and 5 bases stayed unmatched. The CDR3 region is CASRPGTGGYNEQFF. In DNA form, the CDR3 reads TGTGCCAGCAGACCCGGGACAGGGGGGTACAATGAGCAGTTCTTC.

Only a few counts were recorded for this clone. This chain uses TRBV28 with TRBJ1-5, with D tentatively TRBD1 (6 bases). V lost 2 bases, J lost 4 bases, and 12 bases lay in between. CDR3 length: 15 residues. Germline V gene data show CDR1 as MDHEN and CDR2 as SYDVKM. The DNA of the CDR3 is TGTGCCAGCAGTTTAGGCCAGGGGCCTAATCAGCCCCAGCATTTT. The encoded protein is CASSLGQGPNQPQHF.

The V gene is TRBV28, the J gene TRBJ1-1, with TRBD1 matching over 9 bases. Germline V gene sequence: CDR1 MDHEN, CDR2 SYDVKM. This CDR3 comprises 14 residues. V trimming: 6 bases; J trimming: 4 bases; junction bases outside the gene matches: 6. Written as DNA, the CDR3 is TGTGCCAGCAGGACGCGGACAGGGGTCACTGAAGCTTTCTTT. It codes for CASRTRTGVTEAFF.

The table lists this clone with a few counts. The chain uses TRBV11-2 and TRBJ1-2; 7 bases match TRBD1. From germline, CDR1 is SGHAT and CDR2 FQNNGV. This CDR3 region has 13 residues. After removal of 5 bases from V and 3 bases from J, the junction contained 3 bases not matched to a gene. CDR3 in amino acids: CASSPRGDYGYTF. In nucleotides, the CDR3 is TGTGCCAGCAGCCCCAGGGGGGACTATGGCTACACCTTC.

The chain employs TRBV11-3 and TRBJ2-2, with 8 positions matching TRBD2. In germline, CDR1 is SGHNT, CDR2 YENEEA. The CDR3 spans 18 residues. The V gene end was trimmed by 0 bases and the J gene end by 3 bases; junction bases not matched to a gene: 9. CDR3 amino acids: CASSLEQTGLVYTGELFF. The CDR3 DNA sequence: TGTGCCAGCAGCTTAGAACAGACGGGACTAGTGTACACCGGGGAGCTGTTTTTT.